This T cell receptor (beta chain) was sequenced in a study of blood T cell repertoires in COVID-19. On the study more broadly: The United States, Italy and Spain supplied acute and convalescent COVID-19 samples.

This clone was counted between two and nine times. Source study methods: For nucleated cells, counts were estimated from reference gene primer amplification. Using immunoSEQ multiplex PCR, the repertoire was profiled, and TCRdb retains in-frame clones only, with some absent. V and J calls and clone size are those listed in that table; D and trimming were worked out from the DNA. Of 70,000 to 95,000 clones listed, around 81% are singletons. Germline CDR1 and CDR2: SGHRS and YFSETQ. The CDR3 length is 14 residues. The J segment lost 7 bases and the V segment lost 4 bases, leaving 7 bases of the junction unmatched.

The specimen was peripheral blood. This rearrangement joins TRBV5-1 to TRBJ1-2; 10 positions agree with TRBD1. This TCR came from a woman between 65 and 79 years old with active or convalescent COVID-19. The DNA of the CDR3 is TGCGCCAGCAGCCCGGGACAGGGGAGCAGTGGCTACACCTTC. Residues: CASSPGQGSSGYTF.